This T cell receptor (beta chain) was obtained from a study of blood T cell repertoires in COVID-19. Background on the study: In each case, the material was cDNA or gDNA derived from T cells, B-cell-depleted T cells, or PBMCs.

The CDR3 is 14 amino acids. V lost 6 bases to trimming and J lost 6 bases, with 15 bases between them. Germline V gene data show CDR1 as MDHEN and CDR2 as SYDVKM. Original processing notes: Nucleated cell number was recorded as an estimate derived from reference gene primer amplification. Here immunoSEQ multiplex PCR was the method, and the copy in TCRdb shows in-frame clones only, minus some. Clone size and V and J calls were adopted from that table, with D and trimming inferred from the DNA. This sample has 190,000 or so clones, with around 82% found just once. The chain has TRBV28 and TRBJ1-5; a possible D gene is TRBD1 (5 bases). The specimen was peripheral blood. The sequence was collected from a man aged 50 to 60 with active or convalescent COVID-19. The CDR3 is CASSSDSSGQPQHF. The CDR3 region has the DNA TGTGCCAGCAGCTCCGACAGTTCTGGTCAGCCCCAGCATTTT.